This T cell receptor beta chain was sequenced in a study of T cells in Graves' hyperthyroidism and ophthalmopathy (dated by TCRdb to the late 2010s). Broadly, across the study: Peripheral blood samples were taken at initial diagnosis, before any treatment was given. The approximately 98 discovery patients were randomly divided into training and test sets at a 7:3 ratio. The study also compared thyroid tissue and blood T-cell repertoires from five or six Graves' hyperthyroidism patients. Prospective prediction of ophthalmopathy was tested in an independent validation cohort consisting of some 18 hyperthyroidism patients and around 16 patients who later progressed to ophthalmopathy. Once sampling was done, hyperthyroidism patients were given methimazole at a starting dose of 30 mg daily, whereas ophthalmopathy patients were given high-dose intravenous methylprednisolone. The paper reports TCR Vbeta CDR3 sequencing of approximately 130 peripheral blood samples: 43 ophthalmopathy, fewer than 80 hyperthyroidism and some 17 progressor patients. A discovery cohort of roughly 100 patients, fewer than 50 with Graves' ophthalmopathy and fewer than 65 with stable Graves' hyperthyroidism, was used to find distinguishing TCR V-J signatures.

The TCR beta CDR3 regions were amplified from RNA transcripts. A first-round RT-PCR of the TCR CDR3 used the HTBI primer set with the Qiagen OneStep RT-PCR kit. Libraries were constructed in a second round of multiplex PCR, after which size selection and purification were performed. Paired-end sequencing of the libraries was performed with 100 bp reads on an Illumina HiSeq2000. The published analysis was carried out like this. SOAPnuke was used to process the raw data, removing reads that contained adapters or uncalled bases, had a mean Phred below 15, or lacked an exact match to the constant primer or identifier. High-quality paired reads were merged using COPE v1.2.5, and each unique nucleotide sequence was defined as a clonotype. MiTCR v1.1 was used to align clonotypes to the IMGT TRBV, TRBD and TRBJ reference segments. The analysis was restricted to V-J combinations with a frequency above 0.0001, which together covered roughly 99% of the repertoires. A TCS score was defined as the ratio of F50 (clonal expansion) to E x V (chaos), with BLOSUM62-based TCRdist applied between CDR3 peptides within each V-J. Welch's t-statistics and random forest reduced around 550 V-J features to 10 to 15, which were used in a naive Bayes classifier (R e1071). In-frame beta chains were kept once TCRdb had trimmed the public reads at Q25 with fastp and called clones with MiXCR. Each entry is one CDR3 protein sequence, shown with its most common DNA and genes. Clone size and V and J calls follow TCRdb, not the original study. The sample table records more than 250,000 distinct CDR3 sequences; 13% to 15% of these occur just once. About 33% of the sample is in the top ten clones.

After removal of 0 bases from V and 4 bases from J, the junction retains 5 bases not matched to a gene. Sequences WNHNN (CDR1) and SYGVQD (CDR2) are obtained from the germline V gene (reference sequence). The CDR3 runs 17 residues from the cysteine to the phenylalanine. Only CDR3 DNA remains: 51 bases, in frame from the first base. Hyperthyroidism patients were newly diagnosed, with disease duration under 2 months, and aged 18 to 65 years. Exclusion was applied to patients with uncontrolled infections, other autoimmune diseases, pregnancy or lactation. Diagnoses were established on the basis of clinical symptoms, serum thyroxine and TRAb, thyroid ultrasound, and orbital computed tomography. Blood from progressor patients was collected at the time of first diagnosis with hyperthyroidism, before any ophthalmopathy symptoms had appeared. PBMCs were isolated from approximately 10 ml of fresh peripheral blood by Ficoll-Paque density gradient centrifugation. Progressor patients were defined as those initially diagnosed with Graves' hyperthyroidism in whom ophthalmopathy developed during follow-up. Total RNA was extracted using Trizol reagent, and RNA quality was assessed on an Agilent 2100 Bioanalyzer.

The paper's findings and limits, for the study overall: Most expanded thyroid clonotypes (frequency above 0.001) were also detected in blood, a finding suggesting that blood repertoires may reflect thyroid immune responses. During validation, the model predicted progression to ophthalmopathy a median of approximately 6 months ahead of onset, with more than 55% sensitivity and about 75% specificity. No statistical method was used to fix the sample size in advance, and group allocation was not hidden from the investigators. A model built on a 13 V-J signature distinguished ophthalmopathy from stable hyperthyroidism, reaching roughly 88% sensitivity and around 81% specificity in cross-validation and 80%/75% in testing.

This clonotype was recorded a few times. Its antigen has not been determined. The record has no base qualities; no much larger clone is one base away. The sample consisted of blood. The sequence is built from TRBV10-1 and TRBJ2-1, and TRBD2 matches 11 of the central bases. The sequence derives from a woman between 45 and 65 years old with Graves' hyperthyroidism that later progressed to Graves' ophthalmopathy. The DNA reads TGCGCCAGCAGTGAGTCGGAGGGACTAGCGGTGTACAATGAGCAGTTCTTC. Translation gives CASSESEGLAVYNEQFF.